This TCR beta chain derives from a study of T cell changes during pregnancy in multiple sclerosis. The repertoire was sequenced with immunoSEQ multiplex PCR; TCRdb's copy has only in-frame clones and lacks some. The repertoire holds around 57,000 clones, roughly 89% seen once, with 1% to 1.5% in the top ten. J lost 0 bases, V lost 7 bases, and 18 bases had no gene match. CDR3 length equals 19 residues. CDR1 is MNHEY, CDR2 SMNVEV, per germline (reference sequence). The sequence was obtained from a female donor in good health, enrolled as a control in a pregnancy study. The chain recombines TRBV27 with TRBJ2-3; 8 positions agree with TRBD1. Sample: peripheral blood, taken after pregnancy. The CDR3 bases are TGTGCCAGCACCCTCGCCAGGGGGCCTTTCAACCCTAGCACAGATACGCAGTATTTT. Translation: CASTLARGPFNPSTDTQYF.